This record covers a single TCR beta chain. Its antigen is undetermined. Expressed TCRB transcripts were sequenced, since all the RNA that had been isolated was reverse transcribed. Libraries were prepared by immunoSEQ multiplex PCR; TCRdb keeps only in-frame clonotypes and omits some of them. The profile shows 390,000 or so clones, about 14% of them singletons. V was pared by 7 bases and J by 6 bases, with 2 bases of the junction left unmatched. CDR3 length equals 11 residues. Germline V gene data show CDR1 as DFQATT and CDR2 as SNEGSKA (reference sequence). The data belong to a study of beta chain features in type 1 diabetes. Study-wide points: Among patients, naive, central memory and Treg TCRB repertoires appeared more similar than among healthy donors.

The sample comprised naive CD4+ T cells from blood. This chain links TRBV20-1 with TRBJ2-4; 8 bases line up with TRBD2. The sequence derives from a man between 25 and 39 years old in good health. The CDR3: CSGGGPNIQYF. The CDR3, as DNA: TGCAGTGGCGGGGGGCCAAACATTCAGTACTTC.